The sequence of this T cell receptor (beta chain) was determined in a study of blood T cell repertoires in COVID-19. As for the study in general: COVID-19 samples collected from the United States, Italy and Spain covered acute and convalescent phases. From T cells, B-cell-depleted T cells, or PBMCs came the material, which was cDNA or gDNA.

As handled by the study authors: The authors estimated nucleated cell counts from reference gene primer amplification. TCRdb's copy holds only in-frame clones and misses some; the assay was immunoSEQ multiplex PCR. D and trimming come from the DNA, and the V and J calls and clone size come from that table. The sample records around 29,000 clones, over 70% being singletons. The V gene's germline CDR1 is MDHEN and CDR2 SYDVKM. CDR3 size: 14 residues. Trimming took 7 bases from V and 6 from J; bases not matched to a gene: 11. The chain uses TRBV28 and TRBJ2-7; 8 bases line up with TRBD1. This sequence was found in a woman in her sixties or seventies with active or convalescent COVID-19. Material: peripheral blood. CDR3 in amino acids: CASTPQGAIGEQYF. As DNA, the CDR3 is TGTGCCAGCACCCCTCAGGGGGCGATTGGCGAGCAGTACTTC.